The T cell receptor (beta chain) described here comes from a study of cytomegalovirus exposure and HLA in healthy donors. A note on this clone: Its antigen is currently unknown.

CDR1 and CDR2 from the germline V gene are WSHSY and SAAADI. V dropped 8 bases and J dropped 3; count of bases not matched to a gene: 2. The CDR3 has 14 amino acids. Primers: 60 Vbeta forward and 13 Jbeta reverse. Assay used: immunoSEQ multiplex PCR; TCRdb lists only in-frame clones, some missing. The sample includes 130,000 to 150,000 clones, approximately 71% of them seen just once. Whole-study results and caveats: V segments that were indistinguishable, TRBV6-2 and TRBV6-3 among them, were omitted from analysis. A few of the chains that were CMV-associated were confirmed in vitro to be specific for CMV antigens. Among TCR beta chains of equal frequency, HLA-associated ones were more clonally expanded in a later analysis.

The chain carries TRBV10-2 and TRBJ2-1; 12 bases line up with TRBD2. This sequence originates from a woman aged 45-65 years in good health and CMV-seronegative. Sequencing used PBMCs. CDR3 amino acids: CASVLAGGYNEQFF. The CDR3, as DNA: TGCGCCAGCGTACTAGCGGGGGGCTACAATGAGCAGTTCTTC.